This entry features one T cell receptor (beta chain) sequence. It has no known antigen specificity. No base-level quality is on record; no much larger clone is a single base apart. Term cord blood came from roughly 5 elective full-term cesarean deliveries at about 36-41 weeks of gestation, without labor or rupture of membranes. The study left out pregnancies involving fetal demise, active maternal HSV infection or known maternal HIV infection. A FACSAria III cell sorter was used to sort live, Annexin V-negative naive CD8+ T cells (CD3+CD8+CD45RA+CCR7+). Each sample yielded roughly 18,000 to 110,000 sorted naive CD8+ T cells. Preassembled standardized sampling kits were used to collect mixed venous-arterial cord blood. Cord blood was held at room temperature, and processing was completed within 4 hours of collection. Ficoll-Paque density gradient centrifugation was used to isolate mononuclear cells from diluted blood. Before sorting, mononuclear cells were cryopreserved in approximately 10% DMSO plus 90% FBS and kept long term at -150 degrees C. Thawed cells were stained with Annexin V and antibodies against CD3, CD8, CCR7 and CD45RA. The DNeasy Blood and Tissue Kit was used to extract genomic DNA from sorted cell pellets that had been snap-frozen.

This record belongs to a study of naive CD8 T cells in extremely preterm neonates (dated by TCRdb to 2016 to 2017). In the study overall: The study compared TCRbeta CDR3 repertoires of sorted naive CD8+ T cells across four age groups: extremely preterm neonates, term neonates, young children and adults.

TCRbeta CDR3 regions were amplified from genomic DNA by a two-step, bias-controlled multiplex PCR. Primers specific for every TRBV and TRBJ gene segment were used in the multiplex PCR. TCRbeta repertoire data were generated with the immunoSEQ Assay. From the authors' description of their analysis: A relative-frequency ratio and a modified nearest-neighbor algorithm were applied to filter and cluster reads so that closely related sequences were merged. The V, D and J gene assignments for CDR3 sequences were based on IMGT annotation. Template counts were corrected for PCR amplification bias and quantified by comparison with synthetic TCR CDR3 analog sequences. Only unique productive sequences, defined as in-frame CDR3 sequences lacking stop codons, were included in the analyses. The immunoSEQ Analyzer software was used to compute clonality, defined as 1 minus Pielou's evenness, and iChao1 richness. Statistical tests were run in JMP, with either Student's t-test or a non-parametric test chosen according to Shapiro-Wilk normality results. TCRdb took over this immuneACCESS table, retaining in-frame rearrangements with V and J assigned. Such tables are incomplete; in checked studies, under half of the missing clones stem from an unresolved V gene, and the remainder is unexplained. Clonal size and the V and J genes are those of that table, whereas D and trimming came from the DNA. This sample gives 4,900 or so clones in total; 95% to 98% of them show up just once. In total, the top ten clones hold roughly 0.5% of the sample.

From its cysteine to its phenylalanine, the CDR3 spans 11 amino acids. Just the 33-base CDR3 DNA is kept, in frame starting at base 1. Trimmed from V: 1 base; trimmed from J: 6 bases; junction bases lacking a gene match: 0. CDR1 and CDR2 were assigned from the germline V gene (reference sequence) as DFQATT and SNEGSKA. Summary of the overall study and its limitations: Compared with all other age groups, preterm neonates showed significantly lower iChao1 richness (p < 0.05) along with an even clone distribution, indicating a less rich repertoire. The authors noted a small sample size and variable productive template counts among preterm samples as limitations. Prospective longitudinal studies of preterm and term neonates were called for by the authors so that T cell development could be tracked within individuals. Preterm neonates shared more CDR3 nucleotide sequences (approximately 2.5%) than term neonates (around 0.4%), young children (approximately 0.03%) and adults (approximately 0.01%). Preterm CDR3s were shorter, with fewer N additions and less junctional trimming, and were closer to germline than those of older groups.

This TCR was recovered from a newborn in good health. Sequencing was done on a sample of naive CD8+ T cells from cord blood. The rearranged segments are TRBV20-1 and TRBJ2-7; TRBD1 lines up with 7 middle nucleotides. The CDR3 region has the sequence CSARAGGEQYF. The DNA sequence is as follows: TGCAGTGCTAGAGCAGGGGGCGAGCAGTACTTC.